This T cell receptor beta chain was captured by sequencing in a study of glioma-infiltrating T cells. Trimming removed 4 bases from V and 6 bases from J; junction bases left unmatched: 7. This CDR3 spans 14 amino acids. The iRepertoire nested amplicon-rescue multiplex PCR amplified TCR alpha and beta CDR3s from RNA. One entry per CDR3 protein, called by TCRdb with MiXCR from the multiplex PCR reads. Among 95,000 to 110,000 distinct CDR3 sequences listed, about 30% were seen once. Worth noting for this clonotype: A clone one base away is much larger, so this may be a read error.

This sequence was found in a human donor with low-grade glioma or glioblastoma, undergoing nonglioma brain surgery, or in good health (not recorded which). The V gene is TRBV12-3 or TRBV12-4, the J gene TRBJ2-3, with 7 bases aligning to TRBD2. Sequenced sample: glioma tissue, nonneoplastic brain tissue, or PBMCs (not recorded which). CDR3 bases: TGTGCCAGCAGTTCCGGCGGGGGAGACGATACGCAGTATTTT. Residues: CASSSGGGDDTQYF.